The rows below give T cell receptor beta chains drawn from one sample of a study of CD8 T cells in Susac syndrome. In TCRdb, the immunoSEQ multiplex PCR reads were re-called with MiXCR into one record per CDR3 protein. The data contain about 280,000 distinct CDR3 sequences, roughly 85% of them singletons. Sequenced sample: CD8+ T cells from PBMCs. These receptors were collected from a human donor with multiple sclerosis. The CDR3 runs from the conserved cysteine through the conserved F or W. Fields, in order: clone size, V gene, D gene, J gene, CDR3 DNA, CDR3 protein. A D gene is named only where the DNA matches it firmly. Clone size is stated in some rows and not others, as once, few, many or a class when expanded.

>.|TRBV12-3/TRBV12-4|TRBD1|TRBJ2-5
TGTGCCAGCAGCTGGGACAGGGAGACCCAGTACTTC
CASSWDRETQYF
>once|TRBV20-1|TRBD2|TRBJ2-1
TGCAGTGCTAGAGGAGTGATTAGCGGGAAGGTCAATGAGCAGTTCTTC
CSARGVISGKVNEQFF
>.|TRBV20-1|TRBD1|TRBJ2-7
TGCAGTGCAATTGGGACAGCCTCCTACGAGCAGTACTTC
CSAIGTASYEQYF
>.|TRBV10-3|TRBD1|TRBJ2-7
TGTGCCACCACCGGGACAGTGTCCTACGAGCAGTACTTC
CATTGTVSYEQYF
>.|TRBV28|TRBD1|TRBJ1-1
TGTGCCAGCAGTTATGGGGTCGGACAGGGCTGGGGGACTGAAGCTTTCTTT
CASSYGVGQGWGTEAFF
>few|TRBV19|TRBD1|TRBJ1-4
TGTGCCAGTACCCCCCTTTGGGGACAGCGGAATGAAAAACTGTTTTTT
CASTPLWGQRNEKLFF
>.|TRBV30|.|TRBJ1-6
TGTGCCTGGAGTTTAGAGGCCCCCTATAATTCACCCCTCCACTTT
CAWSLEAPYNSPLHF
>.|TRBV9|.|TRBJ2-1
TGTGCCAGCAGCGGACAAACAGGGTCGGAGCAGTTCTTC
CASSGQTGSEQFF
>.|TRBV7-9|.|TRBJ1-1
TGTGCCAGCAGCTTAGTCCTCGAAGGCACTGAAGCTTTCTTT
CASSLVLEGTEAFF
>.|TRBV11-2|.|TRBJ2-5
TGTGCCAGCAGCTCATCCCCGGAAACCAGGGAGACCCAGTACTTC
CASSSSPETRETQYF
>few|TRBV7-9|.|TRBJ2-1
TGTGCCAGCAGCTTAGGTAGGGGGGAGATCTTC
CASSLGRGEIF
>.|TRBV2|.|TRBJ2-1
TGTGCCAGCAGTGAAATCCATGAGCAGTTCTTC
CASSEIHEQFF
>few|TRBV27|TRBD1|TRBJ1-5
TGTGCCAGCAGTGCACAGGGGAATAGCAATCAGCCCCAGCATTTT
CASSAQGNSNQPQHF
>.|TRBV11-2|.|TRBJ1-5
TGTGCCAGCAGCTTAGGGGGGGAACTCAATCAGCCCCAGCATTTT
CASSLGGELNQPQHF
>few|TRBV18|TRBD2|TRBJ2-7
TGTGCCAGCTCACCAAGGTCTAGCGGGAGGAGTGGCGGGTCCTACGAGCAGTACTTC
CASSPRSSGRSGGSYEQYF
>.|TRBV9|.|TRBJ2-1
TGTGCCAGCAGCGTAGACGACGGGTTCGCGAATGAGCAGTTCTTC
CASSVDDGFANEQFF
>once|TRBV2|TRBD1|TRBJ1-3
TGTGCCAGCAGAAAACAGGGGCAGGGAAACACCATATATTTT
CASRKQGQGNTIYF
>.|TRBV20-1|.|TRBJ2-7
TGCAGTGCCAGGGATGGGGCGGGGCGCTACGAGCAGTACTTC
CSARDGAGRYEQYF
>.|TRBV12-3/TRBV12-4|TRBD1|TRBJ1-1
TGTGCCAGCAGTTTTGAGTCCCTGACAGGGCTCGACTTT
CASSFESLTGLDF
>few|TRBV27|.|TRBJ1-5
TGTGCCAGCAGCACCCGGGGGGGAAGCAATCAGCCCCAGCATTTT
CASSTRGGSNQPQHF
>.|TRBV27|TRBD2|TRBJ2-1
TGTGCCAGCAGTGCGATACTAGCGGGAGGGCACAATGAGCAGTTCTTC
CASSAILAGGHNEQFF
>.|TRBV28|.|TRBJ1-2
TGTGCCAGCAGTTGGCCGGTTATGTTCGGTAACTATGGCTACACCTTC
CASSWPVMFGNYGYTF
>.|TRBV28|TRBD2|TRBJ2-5
TGTGCCAGCAGTTTACCCGGCGGTAGTAGCGGGAGCCAAGAGACCCAGTACTTC
CASSLPGGSSGSQETQYF
>.|TRBV5-1|.|TRBJ2-1
TGCGCCAGCAGCCCGGGACGGATGAGGGACAATGAGCAGTTCTTC
CASSPGRMRDNEQFF
>.|TRBV7-2|TRBD2|TRBJ2-7
TGTGCCAGCAGCTCACGTCCGGGGGGCTACGAGCAGTACTTC
CASSSRPGGYEQYF
>.|TRBV7-9|TRBD1|TRBJ2-1
TGTGCCAGCAGCTCCGCCGAGACAGGGGTCAATGAGCAGTTCTTC
CASSSAETGVNEQFF
>.|TRBV29-1|.|TRBJ1-2
TGCAGCGCCGACCTGAGAAGTGGCTACACCTTC
CSADLRSGYTF
>.|TRBV29-1|TRBD1|TRBJ1-4
TGCAGCGTTCTCGGACAGGGGGGTATAATATCTAATGAAAAACTGTTTTTT
CSVLGQGGIISNEKLFF
>.|TRBV2|.|TRBJ2-1
TGTGCCAGCGCCCGTGATCGGGACGGGGCTGAGCAGTTCTTC
CASARDRDGAEQFF
>.|TRBV27|.|TRBJ2-4
TGTGCCAGCAGTTCCCGGGACTTCCTAAACATTCAGTACTTC
CASSSRDFLNIQYF
>.|TRBV7-9|.|TRBJ1-4
TGTGCCAGCGGAGGGGCGCGGGAAAAACTGTTTTTT
CASGGAREKLFF
>.|TRBV19|.|TRBJ2-7
TGTGCCAGTAGTATATCGGCGGGAAGCTCCTACGAGCAGTACTTC
CASSISAGSSYEQYF
>.|TRBV23-1|TRBD1|TRBJ1-5
TGCGCCAGCAGTCAGGGACAGGGGAGGAAGCCCCAGCATTTT
CASSQGQGRKPQHF
>.|TRBV12-3/TRBV12-4|TRBD2|TRBJ2-5
TGTGCCAGCAGTTCTCCAAGCTCTAGCGGGGCACAAGAGACCCAGTACTTC
CASSSPSSSGAQETQYF
>.|TRBV11-2|.|TRBJ1-6
TGTGCCAGCAGCTTTACAGGAAGTTCACCCCTCCACTTT
CASSFTGSSPLHF
>.|TRBV4-1|.|TRBJ1-2
TGCGCCAGCAGCCAGACCCTTACAGGCGTGCAGGAGGATGGCTACACCTTC
CASSQTLTGVQEDGYTF
>.|TRBV9|.|TRBJ1-1
TGTGCCAGCAGCGTAGAGGTCAAGGACACTGAAGCTTTCTTT
CASSVEVKDTEAFF
>.|TRBV28|.|TRBJ2-7
TGTGCCAGCAGTTACCAGACTAGCAAGGGGGAACAGCAGTACTTC
CASSYQTSKGEQQYF
>.|TRBV7-8|.|TRBJ1-6
TGTGCCAGCAGGCCGACGGTCTCCTATAATTCACCCCTCCACTTT
CASRPTVSYNSPLHF
>few|TRBV19|.|TRBJ1-3
TGTGCCAGTAGCGGCGGAAACACCATATATTTT
CASSGGNTIYF
>.|TRBV19|.|TRBJ1-1
TGTGCCAGTACCCCGACACTGAACACTGAAGCTTTCTTT
CASTPTLNTEAFF
>few|TRBV9|.|TRBJ1-1
TGTGCCAGCAGCGTATCGGAGAACACTGAAGCTTTCTTT
CASSVSENTEAFF
>.|TRBV20-1|TRBD2|TRBJ2-7
TGCAGGGGGCTCGGGACTAGTAAAGACGAGCAGTACTTC
CRGLGTSKDEQYF
>few|TRBV28|.|TRBJ2-1
TGTGCCAGCAGTGACCCCTACAATGAGCAGTTCTTC
CASSDPYNEQFF
>.|TRBV7-6|.|TRBJ2-1
TGTGCCAGCAGCCAGGAAAGGGGGTACAATGAGCAGTTCTTC
CASSQERGYNEQFF
>.|TRBV27|.|TRBJ1-1
TGTGCCAGCAGTCCGGGCTACTGGGCTGAAGCTTTCTTT
CASSPGYWAEAFF
>.|TRBV27|TRBD1|TRBJ2-1
TGTGCCAGCTCAATTGACAGGGGCTATGAGCAGTTCTTC
CASSIDRGYEQFF
>.|TRBV5-1|TRBD2|TRBJ2-5
TGCGCCAGCAGCTTGTATTCCCCAGCGGGAGAAGAGACCCAGTACTTC
CASSLYSPAGEETQYF
>.|TRBV2|.|TRBJ1-1
TGTGCCAGCAGTGATCGGGGTCCTGAAGCTTTCTTT
CASSDRGPEAFF
>.|TRBV28|TRBD2|TRBJ2-1
TGTGCCAGCAGTTTTTATAGCGGGAGCCCCGGATATGAGCAGTTCTTC
CASSFYSGSPGYEQFF
>.|TRBV30|TRBD2|TRBJ2-3
TGTGCCTGGAGTCCTCGTACTAGCGGGCTCTACACAGATACGCAGTATTTT
CAWSPRTSGLYTDTQYF
>.|TRBV7-9|.|TRBJ1-2
TGTGCCAGCAGGTCGAGAATAGGCCCCTATGGCTACACCTTC
CASRSRIGPYGYTF
>.|TRBV28|.|TRBJ1-1
TGTGCCAGCAGAAGCCCGACAGCGAACACTGAAGCTTTCTTT
CASRSPTANTEAFF
>.|TRBV28|.|TRBJ2-5
TGTGCCAGCAGTTTGGGGATGGGGTTGGAGGAGACCCAGTACTTC
CASSLGMGLEETQYF